Presented here are 6 T cell receptor beta chains from one specimen sequenced in a study of human T cells and chemical hapten exposure. The time point: patch test 3, about 24 weeks after DPC sensitization. Noted treatment: therapeutic diphenylcyclopropenone sensitization with weekly scalp DPC. Via MiXCR, TCRdb re-called the RACE reads, giving one row per CDR3 protein. Of about 90,000 distinct CDR3 sequences detected, roughly 10% appear once; the ten largest clones hold roughly 1%. Material: whole blood, obtained in connection with sensitization to the hapten diphenylcyclopropenone (DPC). These TCRs come from a woman in her twenties or thirties with alopecia areata. Some clones in this sample may be carry-over from other donors' samples.

The chain couples TRBV10-3 to TRBJ2-5; 7 bases are shared with TRBD1. CDR3 size: 13 residues. Trimming at V came to 2 bases and at J to 7 bases, leaving 4 bases not matched to a gene. The germline V gene encodes CDR1 ENHRY and CDR2 SYGVKD. The CDR3 protein is CAISEGTAGTQYF. The CDR3 region has the DNA TGTGCCATCAGTGAGGGGACAGCCGGGACCCAGTACTTC.

This clonotype has at least ten counts. The J gene is TRBJ1-2, the V gene TRBV4-2, with D possibly matching TRBD1 (6 bases). Germline CDR1 is LGHNA and CDR2 is YNFKEQ. The CDR3 extends over 16 amino acids. V gave up 0 bases and J gave up 4 bases, with 15 bases separating them. CDR3 sequence reads: CASSQDSAGAGYGYTF. CDR3 nucleotide sequence: TGTGCCAGCAGCCAAGATTCGGCAGGGGCTGGCTATGGCTACACCTTC.

This clonotype was found many times. The gene calls are TRBV27 and TRBJ2-7; maybe TRBD2 (6 bases). Germline CDR1 and CDR2: MNHEY and SMNVEV (reference sequence). V shed 5 bases and J shed 6 bases, with 14 bases lying between them. The CDR3 runs 13 residues. This chain's CDR3 is CASSLLTAGEQYF. In DNA form, the CDR3 reads TGTGCCAGCAGTCTCCTCACAGCGGGCGAGCAGTACTTC.

This clonotype has a handful of counts. The CDR3 bases are TGTGCCAGCAGTTTCCCCCCGGGGCGGGGGGGGCAGTACACGCAGTATTTT. This encodes CASSFPPGRGGQYTQYF. The chain has TRBV28 and TRBJ2-3, with TRBD2 identical over 9 bases. V lost 3 bases to trimming and J lost 9 bases; unmatched junction nucleotides: 16. Germline assignment: CDR1 MDHEN and CDR2 SYDVKM. The CDR3 extends over 17 amino acids.

This clonotype was seen repeatedly, ten times or more. The V gene is TRBV9, the J gene TRBJ2-3, with 9 bases that match TRBD2. Germline V gene sequence: CDR1 SGDLS, CDR2 YYNGEE. This CDR3 comprises 16 residues. The trim removed 0 bases at V and 6 bases at J, leaving 8 bases unmatched. The CDR3 DNA follows: TGTGCCAGCAGCGTAGGTAGCGGGGGCCTGCTGGATACGCAGTATTTT. Its translation: CASSVGSGGLLDTQYF.

On this clonotype: Germline is not matched at one junction end, which may reflect a read error. This chain uses TRBV3-1 with TRBJ2-6; 9 bases map to TRBD2. The germline CDR1 and CDR2 sequences are LGHDT and YNNKEL (reference sequence). The CDR3 has 19 amino acids. CDR3 nucleotides: TGTGCCAGCAGCCAAGTGAGGCTAGCGGGAAAGCCTGGGACCAACGTCCTGACTTTC. Translating it yields CASSQVRLAGKPGTNVLTF.